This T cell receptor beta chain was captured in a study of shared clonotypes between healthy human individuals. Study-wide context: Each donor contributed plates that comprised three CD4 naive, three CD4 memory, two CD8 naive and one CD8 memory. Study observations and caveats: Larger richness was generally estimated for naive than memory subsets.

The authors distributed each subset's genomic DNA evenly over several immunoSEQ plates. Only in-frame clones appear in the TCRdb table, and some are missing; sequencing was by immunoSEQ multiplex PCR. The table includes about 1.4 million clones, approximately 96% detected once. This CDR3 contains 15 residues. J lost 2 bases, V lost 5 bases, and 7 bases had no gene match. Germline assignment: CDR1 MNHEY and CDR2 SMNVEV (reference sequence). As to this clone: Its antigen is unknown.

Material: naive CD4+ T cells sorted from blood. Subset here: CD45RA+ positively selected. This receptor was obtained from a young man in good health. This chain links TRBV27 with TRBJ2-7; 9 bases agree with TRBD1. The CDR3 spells CASSRSGTGTYEQYF. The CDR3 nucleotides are TGTGCCAGCAGTCGATCCGGGACAGGGACCTACGAGCAGTACTTC.